The next 5 T cell receptor beta chains were all read from a single sample in a study of cytomegalovirus exposure and HLA in healthy donors. Method: immunoSEQ multiplex PCR; TCRdb's copy keeps in-frame clones and lacks some. The sample includes 60,000 to 65,000 clones, 95% of them seen just once. Source material: PBMCs. The receptors were sampled from a woman younger than 30 in good health and CMV-seropositive.

DNA of the CDR3: TGTGCCAGCAGCCATGCACTACCAAGCTACGAGCAGTACTTC. It codes for CASSHALPSYEQYF. The V call is TRBV11-2, the J call TRBJ2-7; no clear D gene. The CDR3 covers 14 residues. V dropped 5 bases and J dropped 3 bases, with 14 bases sitting between them. In germline, CDR1 is SGHAT, CDR2 FQNNGV.

The chain links TRBV5-6 to TRBJ2-3; 11 bases are a match to TRBD2. J lost 3 bases, V lost 0 bases, and 3 bases had no gene match. Germline V CDR1 and CDR2: SGHDT, YYEEEE. The CDR3 is made up of 16 amino acids. The CDR3: CASSLVSGRATDTQYF. As DNA, the CDR3 is TGTGCCAGCAGCTTGGTTAGCGGGAGGGCTACAGATACGCAGTATTTT. Using reference TRBV5-6 and TRBJ2-3 for the parts outside the CDR3, the full variable domain is DAGVTQSPTHLIKTRGQQVTLRCSPKSGHDTVSWYQQALGQGPQFIFQYYEEEERQRGNFPDRFSGHQFPNYSSELNVNALLLGDSALYLCASSLVSGRATDTQYFGPGTRLTVL.

V usage is TRBV29-1 and J usage is TRBJ2-1; possible D gene TRBD2, 6 bases. V shed 6 bases and J shed 3 bases, with 30 bases lying between them. This CDR3 comprises 19 residues. The V gene's germline CDR1 is SQVTM and CDR2 ANQGSEA. The CDR3 region is CSVARRPPRQRVNYNEQFF. CDR3 bases: TGCAGCGTCGCGAGACGTCCCCCTCGACAGCGGGTAAACTACAATGAGCAGTTCTTC.

The V call is TRBV5-1, the J call TRBJ1-2; perhaps TRBD1 as D (6 bases). Germline-derived CDR1 and CDR2 are SGHRS and YFSETQ. This CDR3 contains 15 residues. V lost 0 bases and J 7 bases, leaving 16 bases between the germline ends. This chain's CDR3 is CASSLAPGGARGYTF. As DNA, the CDR3 is TGCGCCAGCAGCTTGGCGCCGGGGGGGGCCCGTGGCTACACCTTC. The whole variable domain, filled in from reference TRBV5-1 and TRBJ1-2, reads KAGVTQTPRYLIKTRGQQVTLSCSPISGHRSVSWYQQTPGQGLQFLFEYFSETQRNKGNFPGRFSGRQFSNSRSEMNVSTLELGDSALYLCASSLAPGGARGYTFGSGTRLTVV.

This chain uses TRBV9 with TRBJ2-7; 7 nucleotides align to TRBD1. Unmatched junction bases numbered 17, after V lost 0 bases and J lost 5 bases. Per germline, CDR1 SGDLS and CDR2 YYNGEE. The CDR3 loop spans 18 amino acids. The CDR3 loop reads CASSVGDRLGTVVNEQYF. For the CDR3, the DNA is TGTGCCAGCAGCGTAGGGGATAGGCTTGGGACAGTCGTCAACGAGCAGTACTTC.